The clone carrying this T cell receptor beta chain was found a few times. Its cognate antigen is unknown. As for time point: persistent/refractory GD, antithyroid drugs over 5 years with positive TRAb. The TCR library was made from RNA extracted from PBMCs. Patients came through an endocrinology department, and that department was in Xi'an, China. Arm-PCR of CDR3 regions with iRepertoire HTBI primers generated TCR beta libraries. Authors' analysis steps: Segment identification across samples yielded roughly 62 TRBV and 14 TRBJ segments. TCRdb recomputed calls from the multiplex PCR reads with MiXCR, one row per CDR3 protein. The V and J calls shown here were made by TCRdb, not taken from the authors' results. There are approximately 690,000 distinct CDR3 sequences in the sample; approximately 29% occur only once, and about 40% lies in the top ten. These data originate in a study of regulatory T cells in long-lasting Graves disease. Findings and limits, study-wide: Persistent cases of Graves' showed reduced TCR diversity relative to newly diagnosed patients.

The CDR3 runs to 14 residues. The germline V and J ends were trimmed by 6 bases and 2 bases, with 14 bases remaining between them. CDR1 MNHEY and CDR2 SVGEGT come from the germline V gene. The sequence was obtained from a female donor with Graves disease. The V call is TRBV6-2 or TRBV6-3, the J call TRBJ2-7; TRBD1 might be the D (6 bases). The input for sequencing was peripheral blood mononuclear cells (PBMCs), taken when the disease was refractory, from a patient treated with antithyroid drugs. As DNA, the CDR3 is TGTGCCAGCAGCACACCGGGACAAACCTACGAGCAGTACTTC. This encodes CASSTPGQTYEQYF.